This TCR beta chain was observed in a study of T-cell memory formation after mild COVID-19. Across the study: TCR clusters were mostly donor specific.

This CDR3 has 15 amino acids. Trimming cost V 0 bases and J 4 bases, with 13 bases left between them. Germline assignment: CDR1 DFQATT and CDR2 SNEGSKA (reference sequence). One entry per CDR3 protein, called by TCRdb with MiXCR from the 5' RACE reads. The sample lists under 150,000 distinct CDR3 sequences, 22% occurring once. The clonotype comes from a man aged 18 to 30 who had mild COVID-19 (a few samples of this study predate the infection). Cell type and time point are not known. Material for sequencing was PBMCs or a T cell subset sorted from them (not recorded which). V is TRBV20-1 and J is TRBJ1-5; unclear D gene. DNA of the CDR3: TGCAGTGCTAGAGATGTTGGTAGGGAAAATCAGCCCCAGCATTTT. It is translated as CSARDVGRENQPQHF.